This is a list of T cell receptor beta chains from one sample in a study of coeliac disease. The repertoire was sequenced with immunoSEQ multiplex PCR; TCRdb's copy has only in-frame clones and lacks some. The sample yields over 3,500 clones, roughly three quarters seen once. The specimen was intraepithelial lymphocytes from the gut. The receptors come from a man younger than 45 with celiac disease. Both conserved end residues are part of each CDR3. A D gene is named only where the DNA matches it firmly. Clone size, where shown, is once, few, many, or a class for clones that have expanded.

D	size	V	J	DNA	CDR3
TRBD2	few	TRBV10-3	TRBJ2-1	TGTGCCACGGGGCGACTAGCGGGACTCCACAATGAGCAGTTCTTC	CATGRLAGLHNEQFF
-	-	TRBV7-9	TRBJ2-1	TGTGCCAGCAGCCTACTAGAAAAATCCTACAATGAGCAGTTCTTC	CASSLLEKSYNEQFF
TRBD1	-	TRBV4-1	TRBJ1-1	TGCGCCAGCAGCCAACTACTTGGTCTCGGGACAGGGGAGGCTTTCTTT	CASSQLLGLGTGEAFF
-	-	TRBV9	TRBJ1-2	TGTGCCAGCAGCGTAGACTTGGCTCAGGAAAGGCGTAACTATGGCTACACCTTC	CASSVDLAQERRNYGYTF
-	few	TRBV7-9	TRBJ1-5	TGTGCCAGCAGCGAGAGCTATAGCAATCAGCCCCAGCATTTT	CASSESYSNQPQHF
TRBD2	few	TRBV7-9	TRBJ2-3	TGTGCCAGCAGTGAGAACCGGGCCCGGGGGGCAGATACGCAGTATTTT	CASSENRARGADTQYF
-	-	TRBV6-1	TRBJ1-5	TGTGCCAGCAGTCCGGGGACTTTACCTAATCAGCCCCAGCATTTT	CASSPGTLPNQPQHF
-	once	TRBV6-1	TRBJ2-7	TGTGCCAGCAGAACAGGGAACCAGGACGACTACGAGCAGTACTTC	CASRTGNQDDYEQYF
-	-	TRBV9	TRBJ2-7	TGTGCCAGCAGCCCCCGGGTAGTAGCGCTCTACGAGCAGTACTTC	CASSPRVVALYEQYF
-	-	TRBV7-6	TRBJ2-1	TGTGCCAGCAGCCCCACTGGCCCTAGACTGAATAAGCCCTACAATGAGCAGTTCTTC	CASSPTGPRLNKPYNEQFF
TRBD1	-	TRBV2	TRBJ2-7	TGTGCCAGCAGGGTGGGACAGTTCTCCTACGAGCAGTACTTC	CASRVGQFSYEQYF
-	-	TRBV7-8	TRBJ2-1	TGTGCCAGCAGCCACGGGTGGGGAGAGCTGAATGAGCAGTTCTTC	CASSHGWGELNEQFF
TRBD1	few	TRBV5-4	TRBJ2-7	TGTGCCAGCAGCGGACAGGGAAAAGCCTACGAGCAGTACTTC	CASSGQGKAYEQYF
TRBD1	-	TRBV4-1	TRBJ2-7	TGCGCCAGCAGCCAGTTTGGGGGAGACAGGGAGTATACCTACGAGCAGTACTTC	CASSQFGGDREYTYEQYF
-	-	TRBV5-4	TRBJ1-1	TGTGCCAGCAGCTTTTTTCCCCAGAAAGCTTTCTTT	CASSFFPQKAFF
TRBD1	-	TRBV6-1	TRBJ1-5	TGTGCCAGCGGGGGACAGGGGGATCAGCCCCAGCATTTT	CASGGQGDQPQHF
TRBD1	-	TRBV6-6	TRBJ1-1	TGTGCCAGCAGTTATGAGGGGGCAAGGACTAAAGCTTTCTTT	CASSYEGARTKAFF
TRBD1	-	TRBV4-2	TRBJ1-2	TGTGCCAGCAGGTTACAGGGGGCGAGAGGCTACACCTTC	CASRLQGARGYTF
-	-	TRBV5-1	TRBJ1-1	TGCGCCAGCAGCTCGGGCTCGGGGGGGGACACTGAAGCTTTCTTT	CASSSGSGGDTEAFF
-	-	TRBV18	TRBJ1-4	TGTGCCAGCTCACTCCTCGGACATCCTAATGAAAAACTGTTTTTT	CASSLLGHPNEKLFF
-	-	TRBV2	TRBJ1-6	TGTGCCAGCAGTTTTCAGGGAAGCCTTGGAAATTCACCCCTCCACTTT	CASSFQGSLGNSPLHF
-	-	TRBV7-2	TRBJ1-2	TGTGCCAGCAGCCAGGCCACAGGTTATGGCTACACCTTC	CASSQATGYGYTF
TRBD1	-	TRBV5-1	TRBJ2-5	TGCGCCAGCAGCCACGACAGGGGGAGAGGGGAGACCCAGTACTTC	CASSHDRGRGETQYF
TRBD1	-	TRBV7-3	TRBJ1-4	TGTGCCAGCAGCGAGACGGGACAGGATCCTAAACTGTTTTTT	CASSETGQDPKLFF
-	once	TRBV2	TRBJ1-5	TGTGCCAGCAGCGAAAGGACAGCTCAGCCCCAGCATTTT	CASSERTAQPQHF
TRBD2	once	TRBV11-3	TRBJ2-3	TGTGCCAGCAGCTCGGGACTAGGAGATACGCAGTATTTT	CASSSGLGDTQYF
-	-	TRBV7-2	TRBJ2-7	TGTGCCAGCAGCTTAGGGTCTAGCGAGCAGTACTTC	CASSLGSSEQYF
-	-	TRBV28	TRBJ1-1	TGTGCCAGCAGCCCCCCTTCGGAGGGTATGCTAGCTTTCTTT	CASSPPSEGMLAFF
TRBD2	-	TRBV7-6	TRBJ2-1	TGTGCCAGCAGCAAAACTAGCGGGAGGGATAATGAGCAGTTCTTC	CASSKTSGRDNEQFF
-	-	TRBV5-1	TRBJ1-2	TGCGCCAGCAGCTTGGGACACTCTGACAGTACTTATGGCTACACCTTC	CASSLGHSDSTYGYTF
TRBD1	-	TRBV9	TRBJ2-7	TGTGCCAGCAGTGGGGGACAGGGGTCCTACGAGCAGTACTTC	CASSGGQGSYEQYF